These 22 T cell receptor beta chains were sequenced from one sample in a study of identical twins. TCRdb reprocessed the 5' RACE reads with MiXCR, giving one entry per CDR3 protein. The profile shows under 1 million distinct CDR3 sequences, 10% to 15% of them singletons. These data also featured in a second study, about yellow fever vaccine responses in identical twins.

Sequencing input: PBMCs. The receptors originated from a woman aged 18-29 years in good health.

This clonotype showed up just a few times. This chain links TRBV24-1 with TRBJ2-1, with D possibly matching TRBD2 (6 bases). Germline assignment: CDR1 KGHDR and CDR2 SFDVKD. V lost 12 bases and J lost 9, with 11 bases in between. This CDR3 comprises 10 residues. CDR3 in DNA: TGTGCCGTGGGAGGCGGTGAGCAGTTCTTC. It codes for CAVGGGEQFF.

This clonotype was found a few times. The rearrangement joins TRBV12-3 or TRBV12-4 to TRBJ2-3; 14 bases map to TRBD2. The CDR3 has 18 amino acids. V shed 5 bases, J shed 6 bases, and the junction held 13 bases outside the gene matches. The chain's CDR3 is CASSRRLTSGRATDTQYF. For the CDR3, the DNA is TGTGCCAGCAGTCGTAGATTGACTAGCGGGAGGGCCACTGATACGCAGTATTTT.

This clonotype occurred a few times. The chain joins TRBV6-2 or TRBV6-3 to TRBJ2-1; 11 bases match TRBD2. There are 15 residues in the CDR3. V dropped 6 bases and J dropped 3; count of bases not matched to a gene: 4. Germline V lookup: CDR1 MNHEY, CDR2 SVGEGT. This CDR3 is CASRASGGLYNEQFF. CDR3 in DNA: TGTGCCAGCAGGGCTAGCGGGGGGCTCTACAATGAGCAGTTCTTC.

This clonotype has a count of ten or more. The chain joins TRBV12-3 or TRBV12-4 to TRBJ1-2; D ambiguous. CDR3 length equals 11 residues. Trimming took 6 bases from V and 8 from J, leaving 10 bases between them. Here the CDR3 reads CASSTSLGYTF. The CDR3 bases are TGTGCCAGCAGCACATCTTTGGGCTACACCTTC.

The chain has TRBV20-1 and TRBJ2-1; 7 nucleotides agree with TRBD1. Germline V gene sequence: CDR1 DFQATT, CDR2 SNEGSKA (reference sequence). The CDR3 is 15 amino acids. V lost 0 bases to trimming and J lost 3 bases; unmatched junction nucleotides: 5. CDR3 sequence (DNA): TGCAGTGCTAGAGACACCGGGACAGTCTACAATGAGCAGTTCTTC. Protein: CSARDTGTVYNEQFF.

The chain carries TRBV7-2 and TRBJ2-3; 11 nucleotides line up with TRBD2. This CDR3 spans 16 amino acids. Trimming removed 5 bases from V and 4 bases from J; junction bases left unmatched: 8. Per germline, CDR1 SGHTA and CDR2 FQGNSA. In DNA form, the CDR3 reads TGTGCCAGCAGCCGTTCGACTAGCGGGGTGGCAGATACGCAGTATTTT. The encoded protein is CASSRSTSGVADTQYF.

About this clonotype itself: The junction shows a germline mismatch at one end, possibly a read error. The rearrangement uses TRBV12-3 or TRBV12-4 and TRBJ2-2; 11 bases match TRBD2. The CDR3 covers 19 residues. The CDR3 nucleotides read TGTGCCAGCTGTTTAAATATAAGGGGACTAGCGGCGAACACCGGGGAGCTGTTTTTT. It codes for CASCLNIRGLAANTGELFF.

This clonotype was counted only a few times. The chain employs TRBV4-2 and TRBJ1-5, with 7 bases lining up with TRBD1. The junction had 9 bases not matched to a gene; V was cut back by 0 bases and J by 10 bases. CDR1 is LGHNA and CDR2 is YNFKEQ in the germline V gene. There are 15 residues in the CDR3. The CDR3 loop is CASSQEGTALSPQHF. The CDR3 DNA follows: TGTGCCAGCAGCCAAGAGGGGACAGCCCTTAGTCCCCAGCATTTT.

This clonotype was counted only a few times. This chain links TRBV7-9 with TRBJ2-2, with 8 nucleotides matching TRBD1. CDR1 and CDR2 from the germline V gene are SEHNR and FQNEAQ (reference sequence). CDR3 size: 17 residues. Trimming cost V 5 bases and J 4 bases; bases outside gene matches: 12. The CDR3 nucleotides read TGTGCCAGCAGCCGTAAGGGACAGGCCGTAGGCACCGGGGAGCTGTTTTTT. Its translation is CASSRKGQAVGTGELFF. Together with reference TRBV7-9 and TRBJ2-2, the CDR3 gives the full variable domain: DTGVSQNPRHKITKRGQNVTFRCDPISEHNRLYWYRQTLGQGPEFLTYFQNEAQLEKSRLLSDRFSAERPKGSFSTLEIQRTEQGDSAMYLCASSRKGQAVGTGELFFGEGSRLTVL.

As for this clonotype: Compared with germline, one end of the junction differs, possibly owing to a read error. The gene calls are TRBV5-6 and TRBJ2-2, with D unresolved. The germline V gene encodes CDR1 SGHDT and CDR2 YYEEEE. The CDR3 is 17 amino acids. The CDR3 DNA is TGTGCCATCAGCTTTGGGGTGCTCTGCGCGAACACCGGGGAGCTGTTTTTT. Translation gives CAISFGVLCANTGELFF.

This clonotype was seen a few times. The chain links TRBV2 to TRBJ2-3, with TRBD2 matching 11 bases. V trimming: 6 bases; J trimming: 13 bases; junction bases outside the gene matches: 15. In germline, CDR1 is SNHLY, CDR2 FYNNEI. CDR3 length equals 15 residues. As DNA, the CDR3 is TGTGCCAGCAGCCTCGGGACTAGCGGTCTCCCAGGGAAGTATTTT. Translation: CASSLGTSGLPGKYF. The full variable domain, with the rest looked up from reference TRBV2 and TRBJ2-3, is EPEVTQTPSHQVTQMGQEVILRCVPISNHLYFYWYRQILGQKVEFLVSFYNNEISEKSEIFDDQFSVERPDGSNFTLKIRSTKLEDSAMYFCASSLGTSGLPGKYFGPGTRLTVL.

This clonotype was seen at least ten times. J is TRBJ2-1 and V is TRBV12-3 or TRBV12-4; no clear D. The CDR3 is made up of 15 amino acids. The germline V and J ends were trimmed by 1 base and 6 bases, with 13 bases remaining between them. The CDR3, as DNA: TGTGCCAGCAGTTTAGAAGGTCCCCTTGGCAATGAGCAGTTCTTC. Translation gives CASSLEGPLGNEQFF.

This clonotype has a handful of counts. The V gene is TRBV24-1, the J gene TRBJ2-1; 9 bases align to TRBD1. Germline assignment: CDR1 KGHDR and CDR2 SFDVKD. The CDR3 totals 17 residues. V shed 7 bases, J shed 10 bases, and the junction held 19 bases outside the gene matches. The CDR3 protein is CATSGTGSLVPKLEQFF. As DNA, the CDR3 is TGTGCCACCAGCGGGACAGGGTCACTAGTCCCAAAGTTGGAGCAGTTCTTC.

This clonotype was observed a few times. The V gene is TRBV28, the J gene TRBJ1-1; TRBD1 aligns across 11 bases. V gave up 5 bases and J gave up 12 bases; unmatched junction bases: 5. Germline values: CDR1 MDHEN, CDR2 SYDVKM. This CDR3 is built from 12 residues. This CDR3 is CASSLRDRGSFF. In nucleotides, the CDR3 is TGTGCCAGCAGTCTCCGGGACAGGGGGTCTTTCTTT.

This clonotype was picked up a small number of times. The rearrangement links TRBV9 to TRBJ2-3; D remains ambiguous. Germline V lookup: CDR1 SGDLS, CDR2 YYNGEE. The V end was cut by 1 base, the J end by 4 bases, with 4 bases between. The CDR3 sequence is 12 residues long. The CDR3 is CASSVKSDTQYF. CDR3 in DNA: TGTGCCAGCAGCGTAAAGTCAGATACGCAGTATTTT.

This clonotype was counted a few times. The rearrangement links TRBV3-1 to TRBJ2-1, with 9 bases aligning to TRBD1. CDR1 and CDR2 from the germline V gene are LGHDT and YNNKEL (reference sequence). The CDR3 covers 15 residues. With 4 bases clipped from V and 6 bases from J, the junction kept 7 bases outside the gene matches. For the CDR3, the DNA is TGTGCCAGCAGCCCCCGGGACAGGGTAATCAATGAGCAGTTCTTC. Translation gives CASSPRDRVINEQFF.

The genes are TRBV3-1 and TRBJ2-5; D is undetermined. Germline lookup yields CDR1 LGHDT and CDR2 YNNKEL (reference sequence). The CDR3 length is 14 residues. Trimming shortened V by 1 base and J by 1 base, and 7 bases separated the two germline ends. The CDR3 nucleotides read TGTGCCAGCAGCCAAGGGCTAGTCCAAGAGACCCAGTACTTC. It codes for CASSQGLVQETQYF.

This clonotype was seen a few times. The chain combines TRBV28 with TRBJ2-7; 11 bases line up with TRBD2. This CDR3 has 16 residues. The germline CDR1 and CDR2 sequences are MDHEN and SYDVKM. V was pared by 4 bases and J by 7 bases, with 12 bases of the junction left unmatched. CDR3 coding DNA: TGTGCCAGCAGTTCCGGTGGTAGCGGGGGGGCTTGGGAGCAGTACGTC. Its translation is CASSSGGSGGAWEQYV.

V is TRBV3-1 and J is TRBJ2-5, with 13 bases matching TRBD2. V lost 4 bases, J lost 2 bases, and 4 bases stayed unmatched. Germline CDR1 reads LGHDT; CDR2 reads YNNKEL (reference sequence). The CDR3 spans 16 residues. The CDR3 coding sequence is TGTGCCAGCAGCCGACTAGCGGGGGGTATACAAGAGACCCAGTACTTC. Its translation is CASSRLAGGIQETQYF.

The chain's CDR3 is CASSQERRGSYEQYF. CDR3 sequence (DNA): TGCGCCAGCAGCCAAGAGAGAAGGGGGTCCTACGAGCAGTACTTC. The V gene is TRBV4-1, the J gene TRBJ2-7; D possibly corresponds to TRBD1 (6 bases). The CDR3 totals 15 residues. V was clipped by 0 bases and J by 1 base, with 10 bases between them. The germline gives CDR1 MGHRA, CDR2 YSYEKL.

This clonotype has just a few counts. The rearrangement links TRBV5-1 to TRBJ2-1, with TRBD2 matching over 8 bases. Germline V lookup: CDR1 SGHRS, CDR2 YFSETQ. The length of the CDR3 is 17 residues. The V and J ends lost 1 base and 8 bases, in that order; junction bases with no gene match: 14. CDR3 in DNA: TGCGCCAGCAGCTTGCAAGCGGGGGTGCCTGTGAGCGATGAGCAGTTCTTC. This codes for CASSLQAGVPVSDEQFF.

The CDR3 nucleotides read TGTGCCAGCGGTACGAGACAAGCATCCTACGAGCAGTACTTC. Its translation is CASGTRQASYEQYF. V gene TRBV6-1 combines with J gene TRBJ2-7, with D unclear. From germline, CDR1 is MNHNS and CDR2 SASEGT. The ends were cut back, 8 bases at V and 1 base at J, with 15 bases in the middle. The CDR3 sequence is 14 residues long.